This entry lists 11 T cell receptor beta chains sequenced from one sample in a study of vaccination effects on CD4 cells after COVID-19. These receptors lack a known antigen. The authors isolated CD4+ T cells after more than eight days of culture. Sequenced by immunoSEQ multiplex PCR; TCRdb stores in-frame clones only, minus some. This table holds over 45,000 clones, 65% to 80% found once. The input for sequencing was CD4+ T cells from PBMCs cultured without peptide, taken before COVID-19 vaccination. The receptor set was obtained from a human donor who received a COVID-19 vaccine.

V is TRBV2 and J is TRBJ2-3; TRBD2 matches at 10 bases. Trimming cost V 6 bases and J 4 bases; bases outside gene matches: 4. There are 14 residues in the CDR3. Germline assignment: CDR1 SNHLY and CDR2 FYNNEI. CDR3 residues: CASRQGLASDTQYF. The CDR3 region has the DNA TGTGCCAGCAGGCAGGGACTAGCGTCAGATACGCAGTATTTT.

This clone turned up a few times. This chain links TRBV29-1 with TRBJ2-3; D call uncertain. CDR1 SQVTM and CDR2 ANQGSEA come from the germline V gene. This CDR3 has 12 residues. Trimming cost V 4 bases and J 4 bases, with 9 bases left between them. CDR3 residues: CSVVDGPDTQYF. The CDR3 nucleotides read TGCAGCGTTGTGGACGGCCCAGATACGCAGTATTTT.

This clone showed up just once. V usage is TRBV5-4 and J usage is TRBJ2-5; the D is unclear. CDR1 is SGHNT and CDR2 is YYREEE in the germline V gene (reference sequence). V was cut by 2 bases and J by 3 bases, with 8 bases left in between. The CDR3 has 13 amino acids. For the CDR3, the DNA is TGTGCCAGCAGCTTTAAGGTGGAAGAGACCCAGTACTTC. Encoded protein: CASSFKVEETQYF.

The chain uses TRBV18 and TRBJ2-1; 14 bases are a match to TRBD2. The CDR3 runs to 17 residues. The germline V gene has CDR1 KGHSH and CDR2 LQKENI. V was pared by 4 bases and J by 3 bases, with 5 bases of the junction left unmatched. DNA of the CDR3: TGTGCCAGCTCACTAATGGGACTAGCGGGAGTCTACAATGAGCAGTTCTTC. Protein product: CASSLMGLAGVYNEQFF.

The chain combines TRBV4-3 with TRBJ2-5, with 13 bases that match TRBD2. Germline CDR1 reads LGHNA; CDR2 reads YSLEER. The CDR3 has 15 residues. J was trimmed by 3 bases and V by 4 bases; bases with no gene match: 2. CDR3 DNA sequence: TGCGCCAGCAGCCGACTAGCGGGGGGCGAAGAGACCCAGTACTTC. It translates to CASSRLAGGEETQYF.

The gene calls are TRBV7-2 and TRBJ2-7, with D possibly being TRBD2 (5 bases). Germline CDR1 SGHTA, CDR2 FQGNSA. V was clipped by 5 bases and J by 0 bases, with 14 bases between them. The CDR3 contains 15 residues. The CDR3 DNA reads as TGTGCCAGCAGCCGGACTGGTGGGGACTCCTACGAGCAGTACTTC. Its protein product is CASSRTGGDSYEQYF.

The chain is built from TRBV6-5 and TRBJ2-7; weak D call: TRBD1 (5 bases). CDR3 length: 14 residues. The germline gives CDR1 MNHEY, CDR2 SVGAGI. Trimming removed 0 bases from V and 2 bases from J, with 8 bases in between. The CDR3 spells CASSYSQGPYEQYF. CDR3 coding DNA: TGTGCCAGCAGTTACTCCCAGGGCCCCTACGAGCAGTACTTC.

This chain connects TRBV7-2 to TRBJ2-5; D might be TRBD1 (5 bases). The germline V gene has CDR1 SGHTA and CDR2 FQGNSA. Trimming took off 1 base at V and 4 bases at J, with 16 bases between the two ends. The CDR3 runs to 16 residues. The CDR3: CASSLVWTRGSETQYF. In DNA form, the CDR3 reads TGTGCCAGCAGCTTAGTCTGGACAAGGGGCTCAGAGACCCAGTACTTC.

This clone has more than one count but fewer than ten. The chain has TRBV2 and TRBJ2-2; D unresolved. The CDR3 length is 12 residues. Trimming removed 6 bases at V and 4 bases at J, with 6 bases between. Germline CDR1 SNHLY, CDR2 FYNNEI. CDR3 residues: CASRQFTGELFF. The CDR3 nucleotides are TGTGCCAGCAGGCAGTTCACCGGGGAGCTGTTTTTT.

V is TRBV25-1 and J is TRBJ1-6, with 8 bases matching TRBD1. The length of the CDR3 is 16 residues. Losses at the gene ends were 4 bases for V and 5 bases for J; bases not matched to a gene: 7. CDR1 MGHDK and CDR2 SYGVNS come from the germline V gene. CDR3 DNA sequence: TGTGCCAGCAGTGGATCCGGGACAGGTGATAATTCACCCCTCCACTTT. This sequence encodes CASSGSGTGDNSPLHF.

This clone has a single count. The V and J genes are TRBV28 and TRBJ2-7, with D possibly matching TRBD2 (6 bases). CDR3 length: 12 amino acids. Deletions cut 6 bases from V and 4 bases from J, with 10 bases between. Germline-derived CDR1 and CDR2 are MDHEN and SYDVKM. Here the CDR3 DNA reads TGTGCCAGCAGCCTGGAGGGGTACGAGCAGTACTTC. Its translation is CASSLEGYEQYF.